The 24 T cell receptor beta chains given below trace back to one sample, sequenced in a study of post-analysis software for immune sequencing data. Unique molecular identifiers were present in the TCR beta cDNA libraries. TCRdb used MiXCR to reprocess the PCR reads, holding one entry per CDR3 protein. Of fewer than 550,000 distinct CDR3 sequences in the sample, 34% were seen once. General study results and limits: There were roughly 5 TRBV segments more frequent in patients than controls, and TRBV5-6, TRBV5-1 and TRBV20-1 were among them.

These receptors' targets are unknown. Sequencing input: blood. The receptors originated from a girl under 18 with multiple sclerosis.

The chain couples TRBV15 to TRBJ2-3, with 9 positions matching TRBD2. The V gene end was trimmed by 0 bases and the J gene end by 2 bases; junction bases not matched to a gene: 3. The CDR3 is 16 residues long. Germline V gene data show CDR1 as LNHNV and CDR2 as YYDKDF (reference sequence). The CDR3 DNA reads as TGTGCCACCAGCAGAGATCGGGGACTAGCCACAGATACGCAGTATTTT. Translating gives CATSRDRGLATDTQYF.

This clonotype was counted ten times or more. The gene calls are TRBV4-1 and TRBJ2-7; D perhaps matches TRBD1 (6 bases). V was shortened by 1 base and J by 3 bases, with 10 bases between the two germline ends. The CDR3 is 14 amino acids. CDR1 MGHRA and CDR2 YSYEKL come from the germline V gene. This chain's CDR3 is CASSQVGTNYEQYF. DNA of the CDR3: TGCGCCAGCAGCCAAGTTGGGACAAACTACGAGCAGTACTTC.

In DNA, the CDR3 is TGTGCCAGCAGCCCGAAACAGTCTGGTGGCTACACCTTC. This translates into CASSPKQSGGYTF. This rearrangement joins TRBV7-8 to TRBJ1-2; no reliable D call. This CDR3 region has 13 residues. Germline V lookup: CDR1 SGHVS, CDR2 FQNEAQ. Trimming removed 5 bases from V and 7 bases from J, with 14 bases in between.

The chain employs TRBV12-3 or TRBV12-4 and TRBJ1-5; D perhaps matches TRBD1 (6 bases). With 5 bases removed from V and 4 bases from J, the gap between germline ends came to 18 bases. The CDR3 is 16 amino acids. The CDR3 coding sequence is TGTGCCAGCAGTCCATACTCGGACAGACCGAATCAGCCCCAGCATTTT. It yields the protein CASSPYSDRPNQPQHF.

This chain uses TRBV7-2 with TRBJ1-4, with 8 bases identical to TRBD1. Germline loops: CDR1 SGHTA, CDR2 FQGNSA. The V segment lost 3 bases and the J segment 8 bases; nucleotides outside the gene matches: 8. This CDR3 contains 15 residues. DNA for the CDR3: TGTGCCAGCAGCTTTGGGGTCAGGGGGCGCGAAAAACTGTTTTTT. Protein product: CASSFGVRGREKLFF.

The CDR3 reads CSGGTGPRYGYTF. The CDR3, as DNA: TGCAGCGGAGGGACAGGACCCCGCTATGGCTACACCTTC. This sequence joins TRBV29-1 and TRBJ1-2, with 8 bases matching TRBD1. Per the germline V gene, CDR1 is SQVTM and CDR2 is ANQGSEA. V shed 7 bases and J 4 bases; nucleotides not matched to a gene: 8. The CDR3 loop spans 13 amino acids. The variable domain in full, completed from reference TRBV29-1 and TRBJ1-2, reads SAVISQKPSRDICQRGTSLTIQCQVDSQVTMMFWYRQQPGQSLTLIATANQGSEATYESGFVIDKFPISRPNLTFSTLTVSNMSPEDSSIYLCSGGTGPRYGYTFGSGTRLTVV.

The chain uses TRBV5-1 and TRBJ1-1; D gene uncertain. The CDR3 runs to 15 residues. Trimming shortened V by 0 bases and J by 1 base, and 10 bases separated the two germline ends. Per germline, CDR1 SGHRS and CDR2 YFSETQ. CDR3 DNA sequence: TGCGCCAGCAGCTTGGGGGCAGGACCGAACACTGAAGCTTTCTTT. This gives the protein CASSLGAGPNTEAFF.

The sample holds a few counts of this clonotype. The chain carries TRBV5-1 and TRBJ1-6, with D possibly matching TRBD1 (6 bases). The CDR3 extends over 17 amino acids. V shed 0 bases and J shed 0 bases, with 10 bases lying between them. CDR1 is SGHRS and CDR2 is YFSETQ in the germline V gene. The chain's CDR3 is CASSLDDRSSYNSPLHF. CDR3 bases: TGCGCCAGCAGCTTGGACGACAGGAGCTCCTATAATTCACCCCTCCACTTT.

This clonotype was seen a handful of times. CDR3 protein: CASSDSRSGVINEQFF. CDR3 coding DNA: TGTGCCAGCAGTGACTCGAGGAGCGGGGTCATCAATGAGCAGTTCTTC. This chain connects TRBV6-4 to TRBJ2-1; TRBD2 aligns across 7 bases. The CDR3 covers 16 residues. The germline V gene has CDR1 MRHNA and CDR2 SNTAGT. The ends lost 0 bases at V and 6 bases at J; junction bases unmatched: 8.

The chain has TRBV18 and TRBJ2-7, with D possibly TRBD1 on 6 matching bases. V was pared by 5 bases and J by 3 bases, with 11 bases between. CDR1 KGHSH and CDR2 LQKENI come from the germline V gene. The CDR3 spans 13 residues. CDR3 residues: CASSSYRDYEQYF. CDR3 DNA: TGTGCCAGCTCATCCTACAGGGACTACGAGCAGTACTTC. The full variable domain, completed using reference TRBV18 and TRBJ2-7, is NAGVMQNPRHLVRRRGQEARLRCSPMKGHSHVYWYRQLPEEGLKFMVYLQKENIIDESGMPKERFSAEFPKEGPSILRIQQVVRGDSAAYFCASSSYRDYEQYFGPGTRLTVT.

This clonotype was recorded a few times. The chain is built from TRBV20-1 and TRBJ2-3; D is unclear. There are 13 residues in the CDR3. The V end lost 4 bases, the J end lost 1 base, and 9 bases lay between the germline ends. Germline loops: CDR1 DFQATT, CDR2 SNEGSKA (reference sequence). The CDR3 coding sequence is TGCAGTGCTACCTACACTCGCACAGATACGCAGTATTTT. This sequence encodes CSATYTRTDTQYF.

The rearrangement links TRBV28 to TRBJ2-5; 11 bases match TRBD2. J was trimmed by 5 bases and V by 5 bases; bases with no gene match: 19. Germline lookup yields CDR1 MDHEN and CDR2 SYDVKM. The CDR3 contains 19 residues. The CDR3 DNA sequence: TGTGCCAGCAGTCCCATCCTGGGGCTAGCGGGGGGCCGGGAGGAGACCCAGTACTTC. It translates to CASSPILGLAGGREETQYF.

This clonotype has only one observation. CDR3 residues: CASSLAVLAGGLGTDTQYF. The CDR3 DNA is TGTGCCAGCAGCTTAGCGGTGCTAGCGGGGGGTTTGGGGACAGATACGCAGTATTTT. The rearrangement uses TRBV7-8 and TRBJ2-3; 11 nucleotides line up with TRBD2. The CDR3 consists of 19 residues. The V gene's germline CDR1 is SGHVS and CDR2 FQNEAQ. V lost 0 bases to trimming and J lost 3 bases; unmatched junction nucleotides: 11.

At least ten counts were recorded for this clonotype. V usage is TRBV5-1 and J usage is TRBJ2-7; the D gene could be TRBD1 or TRBD2 (5 bases each). V was trimmed by 0 bases and J by 0 bases, leaving 10 bases between them. Looked up from germline, CDR1 is SGHRS and CDR2 is YFSETQ. The CDR3 consists of 15 residues. The CDR3 DNA sequence: TGCGCCAGCAGCTTGGGGGACCGAAGCTCCTACGAGCAGTACTTC. It translates to CASSLGDRSSYEQYF.

This clonotype was observed a handful of times. The chain employs TRBV4-2 and TRBJ2-1; TRBD2 matches 8 bases. Germline assignment: CDR1 LGHNA and CDR2 YNFKEQ. This CDR3 comprises 15 residues. With 0 bases clipped from V and 10 bases from J, the junction kept 8 bases outside the gene matches. This CDR3 is CASSQDGAGVAEQFF. The CDR3 DNA reads TGTGCCAGCAGCCAAGATGGAGCGGGGGTAGCGGAGCAGTTCTTC.

This clonotype was observed once. The V call is TRBV6-6, the J call TRBJ1-2, with D possibly matching TRBD1 (6 bases). The germline V and J ends were trimmed by 5 bases and 3 bases, with 13 bases remaining between them. This CDR3 is built from 14 residues. In germline, CDR1 is MNHNY, CDR2 SVGAGI (reference sequence). CDR3 residues: CASSQGGGDYGYTF. CDR3 DNA: TGTGCCAGCAGTCAAGGAGGGGGTGACTATGGCTACACCTTC.

The V gene is TRBV19, the J gene TRBJ2-3; 8 bases map to TRBD2. V lost 9 bases and J lost 8; bases outside the gene matches: 16. CDR3 length: 15 amino acids. Germline V CDR1 and CDR2: LNHDA, SQIVND (reference sequence). The CDR3 DNA reads as TGTGCCAGCACTCGAGAAGGACTAGCAGGAGCTACGCAGTATTTT. The encoded protein is CASTREGLAGATQYF.

The chain joins TRBV12-3 or TRBV12-4 to TRBJ1-6; D not certain. V lost 3 bases to trimming and J lost 7 bases, with 10 bases between them. The CDR3 has 14 amino acids. DNA for the CDR3: TGTGCCAGCAGTTTGCTTGCAGGCAATTCACCCCTCCACTTT. Its translation: CASSLLAGNSPLHF.

This chain uses TRBV29-1 with TRBJ2-1; 11 nucleotides line up with TRBD2. This CDR3 has 18 amino acids. V trimming: 7 bases; J trimming: 6 bases; junction bases outside the gene matches: 20. Germline CDR1 is SQVTM and CDR2 is ANQGSEA. CDR3 in amino acids: CSALRLAGGRSWGNEQFF. The CDR3, as DNA: TGCAGCGCTCTCCGGCTAGCGGGGGGCCGCAGCTGGGGCAATGAGCAGTTCTTC.

This chain uses TRBV7-8 with TRBJ2-1; 11 positions match TRBD1. The germline gives CDR1 SGHVS, CDR2 FQNEAQ. The CDR3 runs to 15 residues. The trim removed 5 bases at V and 5 bases at J, leaving 5 bases unmatched. Here the CDR3 reads CASSQDRGPHNEQFF. The CDR3 DNA reads as TGTGCCAGCAGCCAGGACAGGGGGCCCCACAATGAGCAGTTCTTC.

This clonotype was counted between two and nine times. At one of its ends the junction is not consistent with the germline gene, which may arise from a read error. The chain employs TRBV12-3 or TRBV12-4 and TRBJ1-5, with 7 bases aligning to TRBD1. The CDR3 has 13 amino acids. The CDR3 DNA sequence: TGTGCCAGCACCCAGGGGGGCAATCATCCCCAGCATTTT. Translated: CASTQGGNHPQHF.

This rearrangement joins TRBV2 to TRBJ1-5; D perhaps matches TRBD1 (5 bases). Looked up from germline, CDR1 is SNHLY and CDR2 is FYNNEI. Trimming pared 6 bases from V and 3 bases from J, leaving 21 bases between. This CDR3 spans 17 amino acids. DNA of the CDR3: TGTGCCAGCAGCAACTTTAGAGGGCCGGGGGACAATCAGCCCCAGCATTTT. Residues: CASSNFRGPGDNQPQHF.

The rearrangement uses TRBV2 and TRBJ1-5; tentatively, D is TRBD1 (5 bases). The CDR3 totals 13 residues. V was pared by 8 bases and J by 0 bases, with 8 bases between. Looked up from germline, CDR1 is SNHLY and CDR2 is FYNNEI. The CDR3, as DNA: TGTGCCAGCGGGGGATATAGCAATCAGCCCCAGCATTTT. It codes for CASGGYSNQPQHF.

V usage is TRBV20-1 and J usage is TRBJ2-3, with D perhaps TRBD2 (6 bases). In germline, CDR1 is DFQATT, CDR2 SNEGSKA (reference sequence). Trimming took off 4 bases at V and 5 bases at J, with 22 bases between the two ends. The CDR3 consists of 16 residues. The CDR3 sequence: CSAMALDQLGGDTQYF. The DNA for the CDR3 is TGCAGTGCTATGGCCCTGGACCAGCTGGGGGGAGATACGCAGTATTTT.